This record looks at one T cell receptor (beta chain) sequence and its context. The antigen is undetermined. This sample was taken from a study of identical twins. Study results and caveats: Beta out-of-frame twin sharing showed a weaker excess. Fewer insertions marked abundant cord blood beta clonotypes; young adult naive trended weakly, memory not at all.

The CDR3 covers 16 residues. Trimming cost V 6 bases and J 4 bases; bases outside gene matches: 11. CDR1 is SGHDN and CDR2 is FVKESK in the germline V gene. Template switching supplied a universal primer site; unique molecular identifiers were carried on the cDNA. TCRdb itself ran the 5' RACE reads through MiXCR, one entry per CDR3 protein. Seen here are 1.5 million to 2 million distinct CDR3 sequences, more than 30% observed once, and the top ten hold approximately 0.25%. The receptor's source is a newborn girl in good health. Specimen: cord blood. The gene calls are TRBV14 and TRBJ2-1; TRBD1 aligns across 8 bases. The CDR3 coding sequence is TGTGCCAGCAGTACCGGGACAGGACCGATTTACAATGAGCAGTTCTTC. Translating gives CASSTGTGPIYNEQFF. The full variable domain, its missing parts supplied by reference TRBV14 and TRBJ2-1, is EAGVTQFPSHSVIEKGQTVTLRCDPISGHDNLYWYRRVMGKEIKFLLHFVKESKQDESGMPNNRFLAERTGGTYSTLKVQPAELEDSGVYFCASSTGTGPIYNEQFFGPGTRLTVL.